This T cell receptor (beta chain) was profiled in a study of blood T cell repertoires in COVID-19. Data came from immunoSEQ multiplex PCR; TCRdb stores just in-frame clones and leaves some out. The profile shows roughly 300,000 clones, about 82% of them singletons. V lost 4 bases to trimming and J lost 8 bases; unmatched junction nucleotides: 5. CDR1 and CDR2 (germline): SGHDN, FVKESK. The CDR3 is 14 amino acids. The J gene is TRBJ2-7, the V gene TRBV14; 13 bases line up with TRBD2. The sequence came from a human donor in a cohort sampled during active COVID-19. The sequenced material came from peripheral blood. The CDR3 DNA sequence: TGTGCCAGCAGCCCGGGACTAGCGGGGTTAAAGCAGTACTTC. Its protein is CASSPGLAGLKQYF.